The 15 T cell receptor beta chains below were found in one sample sequenced in a study of cytomegalovirus exposure and HLA in healthy donors. The PCR employed 60 Vbeta primers together with 13 Jbeta primers. Profiled with immunoSEQ multiplex PCR; TCRdb holds only in-frame clones, not every one. This sample has tens of thousands of clones, with roughly 80% found just once. Sequences were obtained from PBMCs. The receptors were sampled from a male donor in good health and CMV-seronegative.

The gene calls are TRBV11-2 and TRBJ1-1, with D hard to call. The germline gives CDR1 SGHAT, CDR2 FQNNGV. This CDR3 has 14 residues. Trimming left V 2 bases short and J 5 bases short, with 12 bases between. The CDR3 nucleotides are TGTGCCAGCAGCTTATCAACGGTTGGTACTGAAGCTTTCTTT. This gives the protein CASSLSTVGTEAFF.

The sample holds a few counts of this clone. The chain links TRBV28 to TRBJ2-5, with D possibly being TRBD2 (6 bases). V was trimmed by 10 bases and J by 3 bases, leaving 12 bases between them. The CDR3 contains 12 residues. Germline assignment: CDR1 MDHEN and CDR2 SYDVKM. The CDR3 bases are TGTGCCACCCGGGACTTTAAAGAGACCCAGTACTTC. It translates to CATRDFKETQYF.

The chain joins TRBV7-2 to TRBJ2-5; 9 bases line up with TRBD2. The CDR3 runs to 16 residues. With V trimmed by 3 bases and J by 3 bases, 8 bases remained unmatched. Germline CDR1 and CDR2: SGHTA and FQGNSA. The DNA for the CDR3 is TGTGCCAGCAGCTTCCTCCCAGCGGGGGGCGAAGAGACCCAGTACTTC. Its protein is CASSFLPAGGEETQYF.

This chain uses TRBV5-1 with TRBJ2-3; possibly TRBD1 for D (6 bases). V was shortened by 1 base and J by 2 bases, with 14 bases between the two germline ends. This CDR3 contains 16 residues. Germline lookup yields CDR1 SGHRS and CDR2 YFSETQ. In nucleotides, the CDR3 is TGCGCCAGCAGCTTGCAGCCAGGGGCACTCACAGATACGCAGTATTTT. Protein sequence: CASSLQPGALTDTQYF.

The chain recombines TRBV10-3 with TRBJ2-1; 9 bases are shared with TRBD1. This CDR3 has 14 residues. Germline V gene data show CDR1 as ENHRY and CDR2 as SYGVKD. V lost 6 bases, J lost 3 bases, and 3 bases stayed unmatched. The CDR3 nucleotides read TGTGCCATCAGGGCGACAGGGGGCTACAATGAGCAGTTCTTC. Protein: CAIRATGGYNEQFF.

The chain employs TRBV5-4 and TRBJ2-5; 8 nucleotides match TRBD2. From germline, CDR1 is SGHNT and CDR2 YYREEE (reference sequence). This CDR3 has 16 residues. V gave up 4 bases and J gave up 3 bases; unmatched junction bases: 11. CDR3: CASSGPGGAIKETQYF. Here the CDR3 DNA reads TGTGCCAGCAGCGGTCCGGGGGGGGCAATTAAAGAGACCCAGTACTTC.

The chain couples TRBV19 to TRBJ1-6; TRBD1 matches 7 bases. V shed 6 bases, J shed 5 bases, and the junction held 4 bases outside the gene matches. The CDR3 runs 14 residues. Germline values: CDR1 LNHDA, CDR2 SQIVND (reference sequence). The CDR3 DNA follows: TGTGCCAGTAGCCTACAGGGGAATAATTCACCCCTCCACTTT. Translated, it gives CASSLQGNNSPLHF.

The rearrangement joins TRBV7-9 to TRBJ1-4, with 9 bases that match TRBD1. The CDR3 spans 16 residues. Trimming removed 1 base from V and 6 bases from J; junction bases left unmatched: 6. Germline V lookup: CDR1 SEHNR, CDR2 FQNEAQ (reference sequence). The CDR3 reads CASSLVSGQGYEKLFF. The CDR3 nucleotides are TGTGCCAGCAGCTTAGTGTCGGGACAGGGTTATGAAAAACTGTTTTTT.

V and J are TRBV7-3 and TRBJ2-7, with D uncertain. Germline CDR1 is SGHTA and CDR2 is FQGTGA. The CDR3 loop spans 13 amino acids. V shed 1 base and J shed 5 bases, with 9 bases lying between them. The CDR3 is CASSLIVGDEQYF. The CDR3 bases are TGTGCCAGCAGCTTAATAGTAGGAGACGAGCAGTACTTC. The full variable domain, completed using reference TRBV7-3 and TRBJ2-7, is GAGVSQTPSNKVTEKGKYVELRCDPISGHTALYWYRQSLGQGPEFLIYFQGTGAADDSGLPNDRFFAVRPEGSVSTLKIQRTERGDSAVYLCASSLIVGDEQYFGPGTRLTVT.

As for this clone: Germline and junction disagree at one end, which may indicate a read error. The V call is TRBV5-1, the J call TRBJ1-2; the match to TRBD1 covers 7 bases. The germline CDR1 and CDR2 sequences are SGHRS and YFSETQ. The CDR3 consists of 14 residues. DNA of the CDR3: TGCGCCAGCAGCGCCCCGGGACAGAGGAATGGCTACCCCTTC. It specifies CASSAPGQRNGYPF.

The rearrangement uses TRBV4-1 and TRBJ1-1; TRBD1 might be the D (6 bases). The germline V gene encodes CDR1 MGHRA and CDR2 YSYEKL. This CDR3 contains 12 residues. Trimming left V 3 bases short and J 6 bases short, with 8 bases between. The CDR3 loop is CASSHRTAEAFF. The CDR3, as DNA: TGCGCCAGCAGCCACCGGACAGCTGAAGCTTTCTTT.

The J gene is TRBJ1-5, the V gene TRBV2; perhaps TRBD1 as D (6 bases). Germline V lookup: CDR1 SNHLY, CDR2 FYNNEI. Trimming cost V 4 bases and J 0 bases, with 10 bases left between them. The CDR3 contains 15 residues. This chain's CDR3 is CASSVDRYSNQPQHF. CDR3 bases: TGTGCCAGCAGTGTCGACAGGTATAGCAATCAGCCCCAGCATTTT.

This sequence joins TRBV5-1 and TRBJ1-1; 8 nucleotides match TRBD1. The CDR3 contains 12 residues. Germline V lookup: CDR1 SGHRS, CDR2 YFSETQ. The ends lost 4 bases at V and 11 bases at J; junction bases unmatched: 7. In DNA form, the CDR3 reads TGCGCCAGCAGCAGGGAGGACAGGGTGGCTTTCTTT. It is translated as CASSREDRVAFF. Drawing the rest from reference TRBV5-1 and TRBJ1-1, the complete variable domain is KAGVTQTPRYLIKTRGQQVTLSCSPISGHRSVSWYQQTPGQGLQFLFEYFSETQRNKGNFPGRFSGRQFSNSRSEMNVSTLELGDSALYLCASSREDRVAFFGQGTRLTVV.

This clone came up a few times. The V gene is TRBV2, the J gene TRBJ2-1, with a possible D match to TRBD2 (5 bases). V lost 5 bases and J lost 5, with 10 bases in between. This CDR3 has 13 residues. CDR1 SNHLY and CDR2 FYNNEI come from the germline V gene. The CDR3 DNA follows: TGTGCCAGCAGTCGCATGAGGGACAATGAGCAGTTCTTC. Translation: CASSRMRDNEQFF.

The J gene is TRBJ2-5, the V gene TRBV5-1; TRBD2 matches at 7 bases. The CDR3 totals 14 residues. The V gene end was trimmed by 4 bases and the J gene end by 2 bases; junction bases not matched to a gene: 5. The germline gives CDR1 SGHRS, CDR2 YFSETQ. CDR3 in amino acids: CASSPRTRQETQYF. The CDR3 bases are TGCGCCAGCAGCCCTCGGACTAGGCAAGAGACCCAGTACTTC.